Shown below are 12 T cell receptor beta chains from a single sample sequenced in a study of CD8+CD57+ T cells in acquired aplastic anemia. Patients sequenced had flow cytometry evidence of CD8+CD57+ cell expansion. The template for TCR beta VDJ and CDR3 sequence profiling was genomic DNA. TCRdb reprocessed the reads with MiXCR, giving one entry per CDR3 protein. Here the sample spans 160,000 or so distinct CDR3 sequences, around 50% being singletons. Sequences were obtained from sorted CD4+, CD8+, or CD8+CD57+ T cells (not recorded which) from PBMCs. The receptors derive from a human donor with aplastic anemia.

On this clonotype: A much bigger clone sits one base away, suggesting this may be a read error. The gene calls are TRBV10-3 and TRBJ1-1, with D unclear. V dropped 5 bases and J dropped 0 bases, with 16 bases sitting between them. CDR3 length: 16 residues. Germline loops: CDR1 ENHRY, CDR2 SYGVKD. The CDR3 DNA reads TGTGCCATCAGTTCCTTGGGAAAGAGATTGAACACTGAAGCTTTCTTT. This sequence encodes CAISSLGKRLNTEAFF.

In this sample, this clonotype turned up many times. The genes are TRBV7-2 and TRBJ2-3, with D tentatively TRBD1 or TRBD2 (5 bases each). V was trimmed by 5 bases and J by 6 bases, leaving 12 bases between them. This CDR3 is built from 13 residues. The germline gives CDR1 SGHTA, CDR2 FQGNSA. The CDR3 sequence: CASSRDPLDTQYF. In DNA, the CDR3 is TGTGCCAGCAGCCGGGACCCCCTGGATACGCAGTATTTT.

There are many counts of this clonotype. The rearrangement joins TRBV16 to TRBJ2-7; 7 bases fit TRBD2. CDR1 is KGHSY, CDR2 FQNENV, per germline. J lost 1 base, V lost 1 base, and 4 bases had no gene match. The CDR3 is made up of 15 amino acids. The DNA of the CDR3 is TGTGCCAGCAGCCAATTGGGGGGGTTTTCCTACGAGCAGTACTTC. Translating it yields CASSQLGGFSYEQYF. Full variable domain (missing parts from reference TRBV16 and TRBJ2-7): GEEVAQTPKHLVRGEGQKAKLYCAPIKGHSYVFWYQQVLKNEFKFLISFQNENVFDETGMPKERFSAKCLPNSPCSLEIQATKLEDSAVYFCASSQLGGFSYEQYFGPGTRLTVT.

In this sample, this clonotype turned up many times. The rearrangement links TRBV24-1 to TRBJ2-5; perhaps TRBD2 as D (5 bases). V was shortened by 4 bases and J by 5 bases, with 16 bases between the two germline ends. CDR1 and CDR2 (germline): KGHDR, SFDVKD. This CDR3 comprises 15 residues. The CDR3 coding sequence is TGTGCCACCAGTGACCCCCGAGGGCTAGGCGAGACCCAGTACTTC. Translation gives CATSDPRGLGETQYF.

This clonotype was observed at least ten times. DNA of the CDR3: TGTGCCAGCAGCCCTCTTACCGGGGAAAAACTGTTTTTT. This translates into CASSPLTGEKLFF. The chain carries TRBV16 and TRBJ1-4, with D unclear. CDR3 length: 13 residues. Trimming took 4 bases from V and 8 from J, leaving 11 bases between them. Germline V gene data show CDR1 as KGHSY and CDR2 as FQNENV.

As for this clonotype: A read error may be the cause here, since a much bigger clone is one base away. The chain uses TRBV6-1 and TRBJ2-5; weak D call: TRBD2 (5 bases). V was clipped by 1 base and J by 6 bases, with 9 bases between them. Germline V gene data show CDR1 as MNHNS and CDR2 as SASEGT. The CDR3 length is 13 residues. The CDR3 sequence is CASSEDRGQTQYF. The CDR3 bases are TGTGCCAGCAGTGAAGACAGAGGGCAGACCCAGTACTTC.

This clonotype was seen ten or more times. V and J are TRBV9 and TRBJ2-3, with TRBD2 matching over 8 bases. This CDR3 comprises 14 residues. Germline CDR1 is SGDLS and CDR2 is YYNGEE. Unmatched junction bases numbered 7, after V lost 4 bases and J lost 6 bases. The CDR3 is CASSTSGRFDTQYF. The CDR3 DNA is TGTGCCAGCAGCACCAGCGGGAGATTCGATACGCAGTATTTT. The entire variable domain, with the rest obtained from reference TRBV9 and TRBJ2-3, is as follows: DSGVTQTPKHLITATGQRVTLRCSPRSGDLSVYWYQQSLDQGLQFLIQYYNGEERAKGNILERFSAQQFPDLHSELNLSSLELGDSALYFCASSTSGRFDTQYFGPGTRLTVL.

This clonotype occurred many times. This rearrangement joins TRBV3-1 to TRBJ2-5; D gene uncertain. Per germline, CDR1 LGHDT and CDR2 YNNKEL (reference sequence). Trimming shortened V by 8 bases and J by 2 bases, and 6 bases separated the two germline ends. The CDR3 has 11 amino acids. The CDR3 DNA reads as TGTGCCAGCGCGAATCAAGAGACCCAGTACTTC. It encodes CASANQETQYF.

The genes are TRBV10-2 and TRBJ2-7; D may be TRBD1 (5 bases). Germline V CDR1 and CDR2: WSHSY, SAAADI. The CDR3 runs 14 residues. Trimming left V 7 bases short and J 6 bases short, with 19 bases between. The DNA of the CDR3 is TGCGCCAGCACTACGAGTTCCAGGGCCAGCGAGCAGTACGTC. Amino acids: CASTTSSRASEQYV.

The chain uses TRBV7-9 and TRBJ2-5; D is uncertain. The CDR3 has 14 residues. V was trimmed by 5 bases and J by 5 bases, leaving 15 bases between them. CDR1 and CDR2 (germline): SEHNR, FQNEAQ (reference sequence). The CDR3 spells CASSRIQPGETQYF. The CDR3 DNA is TGTGCCAGCAGCCGGATACAGCCTGGGGAGACCCAGTACTTC.

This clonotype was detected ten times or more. This CDR3 is CASARPSTNEKLFF. CDR3 bases: TGTGCCAGCGCCCGACCCAGTACTAATGAAAAACTGTTTTTT. The chain is built from TRBV5-6 and TRBJ1-4; no clear D gene. The CDR3 totals 14 residues. Germline CDR1 is SGHDT and CDR2 is YYEEEE. The V gene lost 7 bases and the J gene lost 2 bases, with 12 bases spanning the gap.

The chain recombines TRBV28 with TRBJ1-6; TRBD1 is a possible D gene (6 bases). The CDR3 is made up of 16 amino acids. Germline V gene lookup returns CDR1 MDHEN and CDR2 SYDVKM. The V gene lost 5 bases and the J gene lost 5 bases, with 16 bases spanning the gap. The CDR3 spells CASSISQGLNNSPLHF. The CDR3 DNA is TGTGCCAGCAGTATCTCGCAGGGGTTAAATAATTCACCCCTCCACTTT.